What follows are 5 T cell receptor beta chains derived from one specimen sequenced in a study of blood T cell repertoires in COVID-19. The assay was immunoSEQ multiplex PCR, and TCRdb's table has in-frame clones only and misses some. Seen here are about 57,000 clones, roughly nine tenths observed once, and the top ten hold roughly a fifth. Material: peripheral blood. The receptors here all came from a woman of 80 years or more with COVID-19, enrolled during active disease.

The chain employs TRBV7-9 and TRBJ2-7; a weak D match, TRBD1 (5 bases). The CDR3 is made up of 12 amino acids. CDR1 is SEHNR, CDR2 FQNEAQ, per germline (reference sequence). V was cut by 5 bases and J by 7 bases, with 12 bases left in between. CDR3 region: CASSRTLDEQYF. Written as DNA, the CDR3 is TGTGCCAGCAGCCGGACACTGGATGAGCAGTACTTC.

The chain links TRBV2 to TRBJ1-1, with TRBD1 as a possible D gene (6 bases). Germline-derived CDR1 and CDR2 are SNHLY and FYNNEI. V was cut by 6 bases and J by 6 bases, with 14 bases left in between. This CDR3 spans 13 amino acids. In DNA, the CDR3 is TGTGCCAGCAGGCCTGAGACAGGTTCTGAAGCTTTCTTT. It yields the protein CASRPETGSEAFF.

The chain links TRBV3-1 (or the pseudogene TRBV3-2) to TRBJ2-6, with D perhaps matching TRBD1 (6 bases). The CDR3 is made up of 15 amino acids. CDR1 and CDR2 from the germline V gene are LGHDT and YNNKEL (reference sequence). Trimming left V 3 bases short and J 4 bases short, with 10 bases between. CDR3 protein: CASSQHRAGANVLTF. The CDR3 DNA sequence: TGTGCCAGCAGCCAGCACAGGGCCGGGGCCAACGTCCTGACTTTC.

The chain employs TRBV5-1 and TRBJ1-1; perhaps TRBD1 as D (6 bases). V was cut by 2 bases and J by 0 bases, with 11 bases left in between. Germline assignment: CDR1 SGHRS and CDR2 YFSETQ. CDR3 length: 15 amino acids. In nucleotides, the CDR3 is TGCGCCAGCAGCTTCCCGGACAGAATGAACACTGAAGCTTTCTTT. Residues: CASSFPDRMNTEAFF.

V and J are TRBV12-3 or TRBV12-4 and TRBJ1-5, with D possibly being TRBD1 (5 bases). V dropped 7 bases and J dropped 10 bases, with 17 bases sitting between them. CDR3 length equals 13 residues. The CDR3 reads CASTFPGGRPQHF. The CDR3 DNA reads TGTGCCAGCACCTTCCCGGGGGGACGTCCCCAGCATTTT.